This is a list of T cell receptor beta chains from one sample in a study of blood T cell repertoires in COVID-19. The table came from immunoSEQ multiplex PCR; TCRdb's copy has only in-frame clones and leaves some out. The table has about 230,000 clones, 84% seen once. Sequences were obtained from peripheral blood. The receptors derive from a man aged 35-49 years who had recovered from COVID-19. Both conserved end residues are part of each CDR3. Each record gives: CDR3 length, V gene, clone size, D gene, J gene, CDR3 protein, CDR3 DNA. A D gene is named only where the DNA matches it firmly. A clone size is listed for some rows: how often the clone was seen (once, few, many), or a class if it is expanded.

>16|TRBV15|NA|TRBD1|TRBJ2-3
CATSRTRDRGADTQYF
TGTGCCACCAGCAGAACCAGGGACAGAGGTGCAGATACGCAGTATTTT
>13|TRBV7-2|NA|NA|TRBJ1-3
CASSPSPGNTIYF
TGTGCCAGCAGCCCTAGTCCCGGAAACACCATATATTTT
>15|TRBV4-2|NA|NA|TRBJ1-4
CASSQDLATNEKLFF
TGTGCCAGCAGCCAAGACCTTGCAACTAATGAAAAACTGTTTTTT
>15|TRBV6-5|NA|NA|TRBJ1-2
CASSYVGTSNYGYTF
TGTGCCAGCAGTTACGTCGGGACTTCTAACTATGGCTACACCTTC
>14|TRBV4-3|NA|NA|TRBJ1-2
CASSQEGGGYGYTF
TGCGCCAGCAGCCAAGAGGGAGGGGGCTATGGCTACACCTTC
>13|TRBV6-5|NA|TRBD1|TRBJ1-1
CASSTTGNGEAFF
TGTGCCAGCAGTACGACAGGGAACGGTGAAGCTTTCTTT
>14|TRBV30|NA|NA|TRBJ2-5
CAWCAQGFQETQYF
TGTGCCTGGTGTGCACAGGGTTTCCAAGAGACCCAGTACTTC
>14|TRBV2|NA|NA|TRBJ1-1
CASSSWGLNTEAFF
TGTGCCAGCAGCTCCTGGGGGCTAAACACTGAAGCTTTCTTT
>13|TRBV6-5|NA|TRBD1|TRBJ1-1
CASLEGADTEAFF
TGTGCCAGCCTGGAGGGGGCGGACACTGAAGCTTTCTTT
>15|TRBV6-5|NA|NA|TRBJ2-2
CASSYSSGTPGELFF
TGTGCCAGCAGTTACTCGTCGGGGACACCAGGGGAGCTGTTTTTT
>16|TRBV5-6|NA|NA|TRBJ2-2
CASSLRKDSNTGELFF
TGTGCCAGCAGCCTAAGGAAAGATAGCAACACCGGGGAGCTGTTTTTT
>15|TRBV6-2/TRBV6-3|few|NA|TRBJ2-7
CASSSWTRTPYEQYF
TGTGCCAGCAGTTCCTGGACCAGGACACCCTACGAGCAGTACTTC
>13|TRBV19|NA|NA|TRBJ1-5
CASSPTVNQPQHF
TGTGCCAGTAGCCCGACAGTAAATCAGCCCCAGCATTTT
>18|TRBV6-4|once|TRBD2|TRBJ2-1
CASSGSLGLAGVTNEQFF
TGTGCCAGCAGTGGCTCCCTCGGACTAGCGGGGGTCACTAATGAGCAGTTCTTC
>14|TRBV5-6|NA|TRBD2|TRBJ2-7
CASSLLVAGDEQYF
TGTGCCAGCAGCTTGTTAGTAGCGGGAGACGAGCAGTACTTC
>16|TRBV5-1|NA|NA|TRBJ1-5
CASSPGLRESNQPQHF
TGCGCCAGCAGCCCGGGATTAAGAGAGAGCAATCAGCCCCAGCATTTT
>17|TRBV9|once|TRBD1|TRBJ2-3
CASSAWGQDPSTDTQYF
TGTGCCAGCAGCGCCTGGGGACAGGACCCTAGCACAGATACGCAGTATTTT
>18|TRBV5-5|NA|TRBD2|TRBJ2-4
CASSLGLAGGIAKNIQYF
TGTGCCAGCAGCTTGGGACTAGCGGGAGGGATAGCCAAAAACATTCAGTACTTC
>13|TRBV11-3|NA|NA|TRBJ2-5
CASSLGRRETQYF
TGTGCCAGCAGCTTAGGGCGCCGGGAAACCCAGTACTTC
>12|TRBV7-8|NA|TRBD2|TRBJ2-3
CASSQLAGGEYF
TGTGCCAGCAGCCAACTAGCGGGGGGGGAGTATTTT